Below are 10 T cell receptor beta chains sequenced from a single sample in a study of blood T cell repertoires in COVID-19. Only in-frame clones appear in the TCRdb table, and some are missing; sequencing was by immunoSEQ multiplex PCR. Altogether around 100,000 clones are present, over 80% being singletons, with the ten largest covering 15% to 20%. Sequenced material: peripheral blood. These receptors all stem from a man over 45 with acute or convalescent COVID-19.

Written as DNA, the CDR3 is TGTGCCAGCAGTTGGGAAGGAGTCGGAGGACAGCCCCAGCATTTT. This codes for CASSWEGVGGQPQHF. The chain uses TRBV7-2 and TRBJ1-5, with D uncertain. In germline, CDR1 is SGHTA, CDR2 FQGNSA. V was trimmed by 6 bases and J by 7 bases, leaving 19 bases between them. The CDR3 loop spans 15 amino acids.

The J gene is TRBJ2-5, the V gene TRBV5-1; D is uncertain. V was cut by 4 bases and J by 0 bases, with 10 bases left in between. The germline CDR1 and CDR2 sequences are SGHRS and YFSETQ. This CDR3 contains 14 residues. Here the CDR3 reads CASSPGVHQETQYF. CDR3 in DNA: TGCGCCAGCAGCCCAGGCGTGCACCAAGAGACCCAGTACTTC. Full variable domain (remainder filled in from reference TRBV5-1 and TRBJ2-5): KAGVTQTPRYLIKTRGQQVTLSCSPISGHRSVSWYQQTPGQGLQFLFEYFSETQRNKGNFPGRFSGRQFSNSRSEMNVSTLELGDSALYLCASSPGVHQETQYFGPGTRLLVL.

The chain combines TRBV4-2 with TRBJ2-3; 8 bases map to TRBD2. This CDR3 spans 18 amino acids. The germline V gene encodes CDR1 LGHNA and CDR2 YNFKEQ. With 1 base clipped from V and 4 bases from J, the junction kept 13 bases outside the gene matches. For the CDR3, the DNA is TGTGCCAGCAGCCAAGGGGTCCGGGCGGGGGGCAAGGCAGATACGCAGTATTTT. Protein: CASSQGVRAGGKADTQYF.

The chain employs TRBV25-1 and TRBJ1-2; D not resolved. The length of the CDR3 is 14 residues. With 0 bases removed from V and 2 bases from J, the gap between germline ends came to 7 bases. Germline CDR1 reads MGHDK; CDR2 reads SYGVNS. The CDR3 DNA sequence: TGTGCCAGCAGTGAATATGGAGAAAACTATGGCTACACCTTC. Its translation: CASSEYGENYGYTF.

The chain couples TRBV3-1 (or the pseudogene TRBV3-2) to TRBJ2-7; TRBD2 matches at 8 bases. Germline lookup yields CDR1 LGHDT and CDR2 YNNKEL (reference sequence). This CDR3 region has 17 residues. J gave up 2 bases and V 0 bases, and 9 bases lay outside the gene matches. CDR3 nucleotides: TGTGCCAGCAGCCAAGATGCGGGGGGCTCCCAAACCTACGAGCAGTACTTC. Protein sequence: CASSQDAGGSQTYEQYF.

For this clone: Different DNA sequences within this sample yield the same CDR3. V and J are TRBV19 and TRBJ2-7, with 7 bases aligning to TRBD1. This CDR3 has 12 amino acids. Trimming cost V 4 bases and J 3 bases; bases outside gene matches: 0. The germline CDR1 and CDR2 sequences are LNHDA and SQIVND (reference sequence). The CDR3, as DNA: TGTGCCAGTAGTAGGGACAGCTACGAGCAGTACTTC. Its translation is CASSRDSYEQYF.

This rearrangement joins TRBV5-1 to TRBJ2-1; TRBD2 might be the D (7 bases). V was cut by 0 bases and J by 11 bases, with 15 bases left in between. The CDR3 contains 14 residues. CDR1 is SGHRS, CDR2 YFSETQ, per germline. The CDR3 coding sequence is TGCGCCAGCAGCTTGGCCTTAGGGGGGGCCCAGCAGTTCTTC. Amino acid sequence: CASSLALGGAQQFF. Looking up the rest from reference TRBV5-1 and TRBJ2-1 gives the full variable domain: KAGVTQTPRYLIKTRGQQVTLSCSPISGHRSVSWYQQTPGQGLQFLFEYFSETQRNKGNFPGRFSGRQFSNSRSEMNVSTLELGDSALYLCASSLALGGAQQFFGPGTRLTVL.

The J gene is TRBJ1-4, the V gene TRBV28; D ambiguous. This CDR3 contains 15 residues. The germline CDR1 and CDR2 sequences are MDHEN and SYDVKM. V was trimmed by 5 bases and J by 8 bases, leaving 18 bases between them. CDR3 DNA sequence: TGTGCCAGCAGTCCACCGGGTTCCCGAAGGGAAAAACTGTTTTTT. Protein: CASSPPGSRREKLFF.

The gene calls are TRBV10-1 and TRBJ1-5; 11 positions match TRBD1. Germline values: CDR1 WNHNN, CDR2 SYGVQD (reference sequence). The CDR3 sequence is 16 residues long. J was trimmed by 0 bases and V by 6 bases; bases with no gene match: 4. CDR3 sequence (DNA): TGCGCCAGCAGGGACAGGGGGCCCTATAGCAATCAGCCCCAGCATTTT. As protein: CASRDRGPYSNQPQHF.

The genes are TRBV18 and TRBJ2-3; 7 nucleotides agree with TRBD1. Unmatched junction bases numbered 0, after V lost 3 bases and J lost 0 bases. This CDR3 is built from 14 residues. The germline V gene has CDR1 KGHSH and CDR2 LQKENI. The chain's CDR3 is CASSPTGSTDTQYF. The CDR3 region has the DNA TGTGCCAGCTCACCGACAGGGAGCACAGATACGCAGTATTTT.